The 21 T cell receptor beta chains presented below share a single source sample, sequenced in a study of blood T cells in healthy people across ages. Through a sample-barcoded 5' primer and a J-beta primer mix, a second PCR was run for roughly 7 to 11 cycles. MiXCR, applied by TCRdb to the 5' RACE reads, yields one record per CDR3 protein. This table holds more than 750,000 distinct CDR3 sequences, almost 30% found once. These same records also appear under a second study, on T cells of mothers and their children.

Sequencing input: blood. The source of these receptors is a woman in her forties in good health.

The rearrangement joins TRBV9 to TRBJ1-5, with D unclear. Trimming left V 0 bases short and J 5 bases short, with 12 bases between. The germline gives CDR1 SGDLS, CDR2 YYNGEE. CDR3 size: 15 residues. The CDR3 region is CASSVEGSDYQPQHF. CDR3 DNA sequence: TGTGCCAGCAGCGTAGAAGGGTCCGACTATCAGCCCCAGCATTTT. The full variable domain, with the rest looked up from reference TRBV9 and TRBJ1-5, is DSGVTQTPKHLITATGQRVTLRCSPRSGDLSVYWYQQSLDQGLQFLIQYYNGEERAKGNILERFSAQQFPDLHSELNLSSLELGDSALYFCASSVEGSDYQPQHFGDGTRLSIL.

This clonotype was recorded at least ten times. The V and J genes are TRBV6-2 or TRBV6-3 and TRBJ2-7; no definite D call. Trimming pared 2 bases from V and 2 bases from J, leaving 16 bases between. The CDR3 covers 16 residues. Looked up from germline, CDR1 is MNHEY and CDR2 is SVGEGT. This CDR3 is CASSYRGVLHTYEQYF. The CDR3 bases are TGTGCCAGCAGTTACCGTGGGGTACTCCATACCTACGAGCAGTACTTC.

This clonotype was seen only a few times. V and J are TRBV5-6 and TRBJ1-6; D not certain. Germline V gives CDR1 SGHDT, CDR2 YYEEEE. V was shortened by 5 bases and J by 4 bases, with 16 bases between the two germline ends. CDR3 length equals 16 residues. Here the CDR3 reads CASRYRDRGYNSPLHF. As DNA, the CDR3 is TGTGCCAGCAGGTACCGCGATCGGGGATATAATTCACCCCTCCACTTT. Combining the CDR3 with reference TRBV5-6 and TRBJ1-6 gives the whole variable domain DAGVTQSPTHLIKTRGQQVTLRCSPKSGHDTVSWYQQALGQGPQFIFQYYEEEERQRGNFPDRFSGHQFPNYSSELNVNALLLGDSALYLCASRYRDRGYNSPLHFGNGTRLTVT.

Many counts were recorded for this clonotype. The chain uses TRBV4-1 and TRBJ1-1, with D perhaps matching TRBD1 (5 bases). V lost 4 bases and J 5 bases, leaving 11 bases between the germline ends. CDR1 MGHRA and CDR2 YSYEKL come from the germline V gene. This CDR3 is 13 amino acids long. This CDR3 reads CASSPGAGTEAFF. CDR3 nucleotide sequence: TGCGCCAGCAGCCCTGGGGCTGGGACTGAAGCTTTCTTT.

The rearrangement links TRBV28 to TRBJ2-1, with no clear D. Germline assignment: CDR1 MDHEN and CDR2 SYDVKM. Trimming removed 6 bases at V and 6 bases at J, with 15 bases between. The CDR3 runs to 14 residues. CDR3: CASSWVRVPNEQFF. CDR3 sequence (DNA): TGTGCCAGCAGCTGGGTTCGGGTCCCCAATGAGCAGTTCTTC.

This clonotype was seen ten or more times. The chain combines TRBV7-6 with TRBJ1-1; 8 bases fit TRBD1. Germline CDR1 reads SGHVS; CDR2 reads FNYEAQ. The CDR3 totals 14 residues. The J segment lost 7 bases and the V segment lost 5 bases, leaving 9 bases of the junction unmatched. CDR3 protein: CASSPTGADIEAFF. CDR3 in DNA: TGTGCCAGCAGCCCGACAGGGGCTGATATTGAAGCTTTCTTT.

The chain couples TRBV3-1 to TRBJ2-1; TRBD1 might be the D (6 bases). CDR3 length: 17 residues. Germline CDR1 is LGHDT and CDR2 is YNNKEL (reference sequence). The V end lost 1 base, the J end lost 8 bases, and 21 bases lay between the germline ends. The CDR3 protein is CASSQAPAGVLSYEQFF. The CDR3 DNA follows: TGTGCCAGCAGCCAAGCCCCTGCAGGGGTACTCTCCTATGAGCAGTTCTTC.

In its sample, this clonotype was seen a few times. This chain connects TRBV20-1 to TRBJ1-1; the D is unclear. Trimming pared 7 bases from V and 1 base from J, leaving 13 bases between. Germline V gene lookup returns CDR1 DFQATT and CDR2 SNEGSKA (reference sequence). The CDR3 contains 13 residues. This chain's CDR3 is CSVGQEPNTEAFF. In DNA, the CDR3 is TGCAGTGTTGGGCAGGAACCGAACACTGAAGCTTTCTTT.

The chain joins TRBV27 to TRBJ2-5, with unresolved D. The CDR3 runs to 13 residues. The germline V and J ends were trimmed by 6 bases and 1 base, with 9 bases remaining between them. Germline CDR1 is MNHEY and CDR2 is SMNVEV (reference sequence). CDR3 DNA sequence: TGTGCCAGCAGAAAGAGAATCCAAGAGACCCAGTACTTC. Amino acid sequence: CASRKRIQETQYF.

The J gene is TRBJ1-2, the V gene TRBV4-1, with 8 bases fitting TRBD1. CDR3 length: 16 residues. From germline, CDR1 is MGHRA and CDR2 YSYEKL. V was clipped by 3 bases and J by 5 bases; unmatched bases: 11. The CDR3 protein is CASSQGPSGGPYGYTF. As DNA, the CDR3 is TGCGCCAGCAGCCAGGGGCCCTCAGGGGGCCCTTATGGCTACACCTTC.

The CDR3, as DNA: TGTGCCAGCAGTTTACAAGGGAGGTCCTACGAGCAGTACTTC. Its translation is CASSLQGRSYEQYF. The J gene is TRBJ2-7, the V gene TRBV27, with a possible D match to TRBD2 (6 bases). CDR1 and CDR2 (germline): MNHEY, SMNVEV (reference sequence). The V and J ends lost 2 bases and 1 base respectively, with 9 bases between them. The CDR3 is 14 residues long.

The V gene is TRBV3-1, the J gene TRBJ2-1; D possibly corresponds to TRBD2 (7 bases). V lost 2 bases and J 3 bases, leaving 14 bases between the germline ends. This CDR3 has 16 residues. Germline CDR1 is LGHDT and CDR2 is YNNKEL (reference sequence). The CDR3 spells CASSQTGGGHYNEQFF. The CDR3 DNA follows: TGTGCCAGCAGCCAAACCGGCGGGGGCCACTACAATGAGCAGTTCTTC.

This clonotype was detected only a few times. The gene calls are TRBV28 and TRBJ2-1, with TRBD2 identical over 9 bases. Germline CDR1 MDHEN, CDR2 SYDVKM. This CDR3 has 18 amino acids. V lost 4 bases to trimming and J lost 6 bases; unmatched junction nucleotides: 16. As DNA, the CDR3 is TGTGCCAGCAGTTCGGAACTTTTGGCGGGGGGGCCTCGCAATGAGCAGTTCTTC. Its translation: CASSSELLAGGPRNEQFF.

In its sample, this clonotype was seen many times. V gene TRBV3-1 combines with J gene TRBJ2-3; D is unclear. Germline-derived CDR1 and CDR2 are LGHDT and YNNKEL (reference sequence). The CDR3 is 17 amino acids. V was cut by 0 bases and J by 0 bases, with 13 bases left in between. This CDR3 reads CASSQDLLDSSTDTQYF. The CDR3 DNA reads as TGTGCCAGCAGCCAAGATCTTCTAGACTCTAGCACAGATACGCAGTATTTT.

This clonotype was picked up a small number of times. The genes are TRBV28 and TRBJ1-6, with D possibly being TRBD1 (6 bases). CDR1 and CDR2 from the germline V gene are MDHEN and SYDVKM. The CDR3 spans 15 residues. The V gene lost 3 bases and the J gene lost 7 bases, with 13 bases spanning the gap. CDR3 sequence: CASSFTGSENSPLHF. Here the CDR3 DNA reads TGTGCCAGCAGTTTCACAGGGTCGGAAAATTCACCCCTCCACTTT. The full variable domain, with the rest looked up from reference TRBV28 and TRBJ1-6, is DVKVTQSSRYLVKRTGEKVFLECVQDMDHENMFWYRQDPGLGLRLIYFSYDVKMKEKGDIPEGYSVSREKKERFSLILESASTNQTSMYLCASSFTGSENSPLHFGNGTRLTVT.

V usage is TRBV11-2 and J usage is TRBJ2-2, with D possibly being TRBD2 (7 bases). V lost 5 bases and J 9 bases, leaving 22 bases between the germline ends. The CDR3 covers 16 residues. CDR1 is SGHAT, CDR2 FQNNGV, per germline. This chain's CDR3 is CASSNPYREGTRELFF. The CDR3 DNA follows: TGTGCCAGCAGCAACCCATACAGGGAGGGGACCCGGGAGCTGTTTTTT.

This clonotype has a handful of counts. This rearrangement joins TRBV5-1 to TRBJ2-5; D not resolved. The CDR3 sequence is 13 residues long. Trimming cost V 6 bases and J 1 base, with 10 bases left between them. CDR1 is SGHRS, CDR2 YFSETQ, per germline. DNA for the CDR3: TGCGCCAGCATGATGGTCGGCCAAGAGACCCAGTACTTC. It specifies CASMMVGQETQYF.

The chain is built from TRBV6-1 and TRBJ1-2; the D gene is possibly TRBD1 (6 bases). Trimming took off 3 bases at V and 7 bases at J, with 9 bases between the two ends. Germline V gives CDR1 MNHNS, CDR2 SASEGT. The CDR3 consists of 12 residues. CDR3 sequence: CASSEGDIGYTF. The CDR3 DNA sequence: TGTGCCAGCAGTGAGGGGGACATTGGCTACACCTTC.

This clonotype was seen only once. J is TRBJ2-5 and V is TRBV7-6; D possibly uses TRBD1 or TRBD2 (5 bases each). CDR3 size: 15 residues. V lost 5 bases to trimming and J lost 4 bases, with 17 bases between them. The V gene's germline CDR1 is SGHVS and CDR2 FNYEAQ. CDR3 DNA: TGTGCCAGCAGCCCCCTATCCGGGGCCCCAGAGACCCAGTACTTC. Its protein product is CASSPLSGAPETQYF.

Comment on this clonotype: Given a much more abundant clone one base away, this may be a read error. CDR3 sequence (DNA): TGTGCCAGCAGCGTAGAATCCACGGTGTCGGGGGCGGGGCAGTACTTC. It encodes CASSVESTVSGAGQYF. The chain is built from TRBV9 and TRBJ2-4; D is possibly TRBD1 or TRBD2 (6 bases each). The CDR3 sequence is 16 residues long. V gave up 0 bases and J gave up 13 bases, with 23 bases separating them. Germline V CDR1 and CDR2: SGDLS, YYNGEE.

This clonotype was counted only a few times. The genes are TRBV4-1 and TRBJ1-5, with a weak D call TRBD1 (6 bases). CDR3 size: 16 residues. The germline V and J ends were trimmed by 0 bases and 0 bases, with 9 bases remaining between them. The germline CDR1 and CDR2 sequences are MGHRA and YSYEKL. The CDR3 region is CASSQERTASNQPQHF. The CDR3 region has the DNA TGCGCCAGCAGCCAAGAAAGGACAGCTAGCAATCAGCCCCAGCATTTT.